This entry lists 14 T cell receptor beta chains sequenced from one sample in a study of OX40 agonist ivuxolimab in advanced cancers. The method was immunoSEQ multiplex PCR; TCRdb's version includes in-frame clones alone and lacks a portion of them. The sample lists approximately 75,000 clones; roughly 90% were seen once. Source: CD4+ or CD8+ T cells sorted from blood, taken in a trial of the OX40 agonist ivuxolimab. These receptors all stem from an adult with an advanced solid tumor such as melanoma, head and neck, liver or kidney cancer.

For the CDR3, the DNA is TGTGCCAGCAGCGCTGGGGGGACTAGGGCCTACGAGCAGTACTTC. It is translated as CASSAGGTRAYEQYF. The chain carries TRBV6-5 and TRBJ2-7; 8 bases line up with TRBD2. This CDR3 has 15 residues. Germline V gene data show CDR1 as MNHEY and CDR2 as SVGAGI. J gave up 2 bases and V 6 bases, and 9 bases lay outside the gene matches.

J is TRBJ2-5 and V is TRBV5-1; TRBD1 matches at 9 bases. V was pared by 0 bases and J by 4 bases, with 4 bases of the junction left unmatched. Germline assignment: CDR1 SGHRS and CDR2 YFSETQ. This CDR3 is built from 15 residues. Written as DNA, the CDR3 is TGCGCCAGCAGCTTGGGTGGGACAGGGAGAGAGACCCAGTACTTC. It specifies CASSLGGTGRETQYF. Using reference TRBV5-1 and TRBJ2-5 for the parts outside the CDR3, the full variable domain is KAGVTQTPRYLIKTRGQQVTLSCSPISGHRSVSWYQQTPGQGLQFLFEYFSETQRNKGNFPGRFSGRQFSNSRSEMNVSTLELGDSALYLCASSLGGTGRETQYFGPGTRLLVL.

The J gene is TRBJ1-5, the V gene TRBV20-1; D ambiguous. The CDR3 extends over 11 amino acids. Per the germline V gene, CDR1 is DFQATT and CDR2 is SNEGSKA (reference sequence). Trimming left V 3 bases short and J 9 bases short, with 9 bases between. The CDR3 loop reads CSASSGTPQHF. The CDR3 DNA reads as TGCAGTGCTAGTTCTGGCACGCCCCAGCATTTT.

The CDR3 DNA is TGTGCCAGCAGCGTAGACAGCTCTGGAAACACCATATATTTT. It specifies CASSVDSSGNTIYF. The chain recombines TRBV6-6 with TRBJ1-3; D might be TRBD1 (5 bases). Trimming pared 6 bases from V and 0 bases from J, leaving 9 bases between. Germline assignment: CDR1 MNHNY and CDR2 SVGAGI (reference sequence). The length of the CDR3 is 14 residues.

CDR3 sequence (DNA): TGTGCCAGCTCTCGGATTAGCTCTGGGGCCAACGTCCTGACTTTC. The encoded protein is CASSRISSGANVLTF. The rearrangement uses TRBV18 and TRBJ2-6; unclear D gene. Trimming stripped 6 bases from V and 0 bases from J, with 9 bases between. There are 15 residues in the CDR3. Germline V CDR1 and CDR2: KGHSH, LQKENI.

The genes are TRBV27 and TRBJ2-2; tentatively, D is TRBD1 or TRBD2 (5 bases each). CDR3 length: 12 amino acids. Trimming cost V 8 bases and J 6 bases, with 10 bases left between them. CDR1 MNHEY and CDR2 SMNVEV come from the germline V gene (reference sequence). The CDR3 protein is CASSGLSGELFF. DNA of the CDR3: TGTGCCAGCTCGGGGCTTTCCGGGGAGCTGTTTTTT.

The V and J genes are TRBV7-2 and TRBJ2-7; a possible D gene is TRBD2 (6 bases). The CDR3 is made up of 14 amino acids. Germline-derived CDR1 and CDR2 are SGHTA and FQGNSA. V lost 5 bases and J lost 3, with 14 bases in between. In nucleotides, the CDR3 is TGTGCCAGCAGCCTCAGTAGCGGACTCTACGAGCAGTACTTC. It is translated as CASSLSSGLYEQYF.

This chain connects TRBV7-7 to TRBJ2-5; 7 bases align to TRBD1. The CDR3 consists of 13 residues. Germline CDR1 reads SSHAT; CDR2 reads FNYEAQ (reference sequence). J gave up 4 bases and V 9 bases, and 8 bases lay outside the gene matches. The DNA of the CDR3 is TGTGCCAGTAGTCCAGGGGGAAGAGAGACCCAGTACTTC. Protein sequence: CASSPGGRETQYF.

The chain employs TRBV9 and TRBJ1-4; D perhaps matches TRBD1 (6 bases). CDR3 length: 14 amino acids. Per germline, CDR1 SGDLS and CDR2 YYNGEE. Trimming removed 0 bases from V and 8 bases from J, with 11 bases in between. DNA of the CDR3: TGTGCCAGCAGCGTAGCTCCAGGGGAGGAAAAACTGTTTTTT. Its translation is CASSVAPGEEKLFF.

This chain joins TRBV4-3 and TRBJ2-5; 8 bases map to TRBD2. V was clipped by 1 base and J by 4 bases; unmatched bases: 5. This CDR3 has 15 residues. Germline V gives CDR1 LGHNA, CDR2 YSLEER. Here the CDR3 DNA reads TGCGCCAGCAGCCAAGGGAACCGGGGGGGAGAGACCCAGTACTTC. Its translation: CASSQGNRGGETQYF.

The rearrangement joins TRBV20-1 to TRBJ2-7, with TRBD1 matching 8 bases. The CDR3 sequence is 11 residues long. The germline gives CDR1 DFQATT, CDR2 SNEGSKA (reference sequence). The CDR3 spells CRGGQGYEQYF. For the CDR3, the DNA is TGCAGGGGCGGACAGGGCTACGAGCAGTACTTC.

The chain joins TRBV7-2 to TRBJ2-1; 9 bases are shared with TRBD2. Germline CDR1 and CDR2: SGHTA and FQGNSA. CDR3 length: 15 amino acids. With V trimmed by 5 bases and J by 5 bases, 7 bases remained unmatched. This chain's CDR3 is CASSTSGGLDNEQFF. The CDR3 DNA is TGTGCCAGCAGCACAAGCGGGGGGCTAGACAATGAGCAGTTCTTC.

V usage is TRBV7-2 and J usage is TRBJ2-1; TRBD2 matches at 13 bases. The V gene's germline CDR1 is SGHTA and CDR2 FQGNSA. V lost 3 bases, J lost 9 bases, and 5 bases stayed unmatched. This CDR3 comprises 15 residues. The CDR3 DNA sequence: TGTGCCAGCAGCTTCACTAGCGGGGGGGCCGGTGAGCAGTTCTTC. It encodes CASSFTSGGAGEQFF.

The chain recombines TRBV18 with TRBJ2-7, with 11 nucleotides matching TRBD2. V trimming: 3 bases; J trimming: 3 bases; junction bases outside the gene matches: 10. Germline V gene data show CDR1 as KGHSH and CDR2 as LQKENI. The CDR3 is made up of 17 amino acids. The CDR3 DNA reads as TGTGCCAGCTCACCGTCAGGAGGGACTAGCGGAGTCTACGAGCAGTACTTC. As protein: CASSPSGGTSGVYEQYF.